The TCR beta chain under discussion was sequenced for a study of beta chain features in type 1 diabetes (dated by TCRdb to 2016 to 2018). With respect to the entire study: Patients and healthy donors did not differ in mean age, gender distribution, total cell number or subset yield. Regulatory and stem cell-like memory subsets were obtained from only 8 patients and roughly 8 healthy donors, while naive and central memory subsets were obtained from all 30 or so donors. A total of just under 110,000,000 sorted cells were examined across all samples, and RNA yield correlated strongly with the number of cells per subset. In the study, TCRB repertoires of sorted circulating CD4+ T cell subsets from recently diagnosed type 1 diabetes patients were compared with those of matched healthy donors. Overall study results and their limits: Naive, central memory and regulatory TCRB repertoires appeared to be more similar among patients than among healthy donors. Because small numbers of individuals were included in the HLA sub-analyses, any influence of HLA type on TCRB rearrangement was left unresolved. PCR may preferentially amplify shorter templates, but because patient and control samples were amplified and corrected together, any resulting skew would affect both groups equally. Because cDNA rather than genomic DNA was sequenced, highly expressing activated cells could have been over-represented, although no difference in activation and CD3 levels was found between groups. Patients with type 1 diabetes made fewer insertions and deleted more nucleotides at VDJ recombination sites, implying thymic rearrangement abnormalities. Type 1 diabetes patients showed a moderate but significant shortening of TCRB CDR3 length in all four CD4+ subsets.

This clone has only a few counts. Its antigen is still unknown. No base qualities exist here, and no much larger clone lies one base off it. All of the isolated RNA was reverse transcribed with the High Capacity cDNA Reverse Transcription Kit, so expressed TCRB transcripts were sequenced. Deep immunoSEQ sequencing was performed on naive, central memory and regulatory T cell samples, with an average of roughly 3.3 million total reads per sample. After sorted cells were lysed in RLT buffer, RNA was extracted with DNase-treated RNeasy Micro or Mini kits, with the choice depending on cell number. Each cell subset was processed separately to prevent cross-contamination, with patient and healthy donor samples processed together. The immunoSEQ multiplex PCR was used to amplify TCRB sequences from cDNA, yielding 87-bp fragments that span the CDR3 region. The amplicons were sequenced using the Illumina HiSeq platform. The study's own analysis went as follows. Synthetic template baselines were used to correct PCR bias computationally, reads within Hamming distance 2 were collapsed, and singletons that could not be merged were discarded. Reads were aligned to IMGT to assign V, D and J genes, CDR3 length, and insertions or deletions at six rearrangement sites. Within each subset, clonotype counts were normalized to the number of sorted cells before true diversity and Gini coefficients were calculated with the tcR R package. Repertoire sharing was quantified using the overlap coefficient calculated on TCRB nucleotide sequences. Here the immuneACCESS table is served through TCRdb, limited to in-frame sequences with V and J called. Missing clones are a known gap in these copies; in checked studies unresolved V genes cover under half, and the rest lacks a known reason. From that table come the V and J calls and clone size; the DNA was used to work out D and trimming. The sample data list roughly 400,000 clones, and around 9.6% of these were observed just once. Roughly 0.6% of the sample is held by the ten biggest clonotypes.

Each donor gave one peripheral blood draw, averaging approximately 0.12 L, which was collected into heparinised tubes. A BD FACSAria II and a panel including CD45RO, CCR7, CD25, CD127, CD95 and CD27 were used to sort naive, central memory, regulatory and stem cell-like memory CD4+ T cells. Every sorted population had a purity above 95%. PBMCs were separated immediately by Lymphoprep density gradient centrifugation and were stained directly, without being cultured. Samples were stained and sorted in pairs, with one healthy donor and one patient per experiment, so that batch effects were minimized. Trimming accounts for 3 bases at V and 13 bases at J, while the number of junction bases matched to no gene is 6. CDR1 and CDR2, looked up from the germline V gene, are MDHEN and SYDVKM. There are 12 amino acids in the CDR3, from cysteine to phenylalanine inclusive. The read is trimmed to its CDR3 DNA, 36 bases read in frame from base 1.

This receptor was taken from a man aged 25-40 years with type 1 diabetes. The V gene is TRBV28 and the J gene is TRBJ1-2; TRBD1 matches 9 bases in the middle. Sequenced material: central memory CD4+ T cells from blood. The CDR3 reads CASSLYRGPFTF. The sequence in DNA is TGTGCCAGCAGTTTGTACAGGGGGCCCTTCACCTTC.